The 29 T cell receptor beta chains below were found in one sample sequenced in a study of early T cells in non-severe SARS-CoV-2 infection. Each CDR3 protein is one row after TCRdb ran MiXCR on the 5' RACE reads. Among around 63,000 distinct CDR3 sequences, approximately 6.1% were seen once, and the ten largest hold about 3.4%. The sequencing here drew on whole blood, taken at baseline. The receptors here all came from an adult who was a healthcare worker with PCR-confirmed SARS-CoV-2 infection or an uninfected control (not recorded which).

Of note for this clonotype: This clone may be a read error of a much larger clone one base away. The conserved phenylalanine or tryptophan normally closing the CDR3 is absent here, so this likely arose from a read error. The genes are TRBV6-5 and TRBJ1-1, with 10 bases identical to TRBD1. This CDR3 comprises 14 residues. The J segment lost 4 bases and the V segment lost 7 bases, leaving 6 bases of the junction unmatched. The germline gives CDR1 MNHEY, CDR2 SVGAGI. As DNA, the CDR3 is TGTGCCAGCACTAGACAGGGGGCGCCCACTGAAGCTTTCTCT. This translates into CASTRQGAPTEAFS.

This clonotype was detected many times. The rearrangement joins TRBV29-1 to TRBJ2-7; 8 bases map to TRBD1. Germline CDR1 and CDR2: SQVTM and ANQGSEA. Losses at the gene ends were 4 bases for V and 2 bases for J; bases not matched to a gene: 4. The CDR3 runs 13 residues. This chain's CDR3 is CSVAPGQAYEQYF. In nucleotides, the CDR3 is TGCAGCGTTGCACCGGGACAGGCCTACGAGCAGTACTTC.

The CDR3 spells CAISESQWSNYGYTF. The CDR3 DNA sequence: TGTGCCATCAGTGAGTCGCAATGGAGTAACTATGGCTACACCTTC. The chain is built from TRBV10-3 and TRBJ1-2; D ambiguous. V was cut by 0 bases and J by 1 base, with 9 bases left in between. The length of the CDR3 is 15 residues. Germline V gives CDR1 ENHRY, CDR2 SYGVKD.

The chain links TRBV6-2 or TRBV6-3 to TRBJ1-5; D is perhaps TRBD1 (6 bases). CDR3 length: 15 amino acids. Germline V gives CDR1 MNHEY, CDR2 SVGEGT. V was clipped by 2 bases and J by 5 bases, with 13 bases between them. The CDR3 reads CASSYAGAGHQPQHF. DNA of the CDR3: TGTGCCAGCAGTTACGCGGGGGCAGGACATCAGCCCCAGCATTTT.

The sample holds many counts of this clonotype. The gene calls are TRBV28 and TRBJ2-7; D uncertain. The CDR3 spans 12 residues. CDR1 is MDHEN and CDR2 is SYDVKM in the germline V gene. Trimming shortened V by 8 bases and J by 3 bases, and 11 bases separated the two germline ends. Here the CDR3 DNA reads TGTGCCAGCCGGCCCGGTAACTACGAGCAGTACTTC. As protein: CASRPGNYEQYF.

V gene TRBV20-1 combines with J gene TRBJ2-1, with D tentatively TRBD2 (6 bases). Trimming took 1 base from V and 6 from J, leaving 7 bases between them. The CDR3 has 12 amino acids. Germline V lookup: CDR1 DFQATT, CDR2 SNEGSKA (reference sequence). The CDR3 is CSARGTINEQFF. The CDR3 coding sequence is TGCAGTGCTAGAGGGACTATCAATGAGCAGTTCTTC.

The V gene is TRBV20-1, the J gene TRBJ1-2; D may be TRBD1 (5 bases). In germline, CDR1 is DFQATT, CDR2 SNEGSKA (reference sequence). Trimming took 0 bases from V and 8 from J, leaving 16 bases between them. This CDR3 comprises 14 residues. CDR3 sequence (DNA): TGCAGTGCTAGAGATCACGGAGCAGGGCGAGGCTACACCTTC. Amino acid sequence: CSARDHGAGRGYTF.

This clonotype was seen a handful of times. The gene calls are TRBV7-9 and TRBJ2-7; D may correspond to TRBD1 or TRBD2 (5 bases each). V lost 5 bases and J lost 1, with 15 bases in between. Germline CDR1 reads SEHNR; CDR2 reads FQNEAQ (reference sequence). This CDR3 comprises 15 residues. CDR3 residues: CASSLRDLTSYEQYF. In DNA form, the CDR3 reads TGTGCCAGCAGCCTCCGGGACCTTACATCCTACGAGCAGTACTTC.

A few counts support this clonotype. V and J are TRBV24-1 and TRBJ2-2, with D possibly being TRBD1 (6 bases). V was cut by 9 bases and J by 0 bases, with 10 bases left in between. CDR3 length: 14 amino acids. The germline gives CDR1 KGHDR, CDR2 SFDVKD. The CDR3 sequence: CATGGQPNTGELFF. The CDR3 DNA is TGTGCCACCGGGGGACAACCGAACACCGGGGAGCTGTTTTTT.

The table lists this clonotype with many counts. The chain uses TRBV6-5 and TRBJ2-1; 8 positions match TRBD2. The CDR3 loop spans 16 amino acids. Germline lookup yields CDR1 MNHEY and CDR2 SVGAGI. The junction had 8 bases not matched to a gene; V was cut back by 4 bases and J by 3 bases. CDR3 region: CASSSRGSGVYNEQFF. The CDR3 DNA follows: TGTGCCAGCAGTTCCCGAGGTAGCGGGGTCTACAATGAGCAGTTCTTC.

This clonotype has ten or more counts. The J gene is TRBJ2-2, the V gene TRBV3-1, with D possibly being TRBD2 (6 bases). V dropped 4 bases and J dropped 5 bases, with 8 bases sitting between them. Germline CDR1 is LGHDT and CDR2 is YNNKEL (reference sequence). This CDR3 contains 13 residues. CDR3 bases: TGTGCCAGCAGCCGGAGGGGTACCGGGGAGCTGTTTTTT. Protein: CASSRRGTGELFF.

This clonotype has just a few counts. This rearrangement joins TRBV6-5 to TRBJ1-4; TRBD1 is a possible D gene (5 bases). CDR1 is MNHEY, CDR2 SVGAGI, per germline. The CDR3 is 15 amino acids. Trimming took off 2 bases at V and 4 bases at J, with 11 bases between the two ends. The chain's CDR3 is CASSYLGRGNEKLFF. The DNA of the CDR3 is TGTGCCAGCAGTTACCTGGGACGGGGTAATGAAAAACTGTTTTTT.

This clonotype was seen more than once but under ten times. CDR3 nucleotides: TGCAGTGCTAGAGATCTAGCGCTCTACGAGCAGTACTTC. Protein product: CSARDLALYEQYF. V usage is TRBV20-1 and J usage is TRBJ2-7; D perhaps matches TRBD2 (6 bases). The V gene lost 0 bases and the J gene lost 3 bases, with 9 bases spanning the gap. This CDR3 is built from 13 residues. Germline V CDR1 and CDR2: DFQATT, SNEGSKA (reference sequence).

J is TRBJ2-5 and V is TRBV6-5; possible D gene TRBD2, 5 bases. The CDR3 extends over 13 amino acids. Germline loops: CDR1 MNHEY, CDR2 SVGAGI. Trimming left V 5 bases short and J 4 bases short, with 11 bases between. Here the CDR3 reads CASSRGRGETQYF. DNA for the CDR3: TGTGCCAGCAGTAGAGGGAGAGGAGAGACCCAGTACTTC.

This clonotype was seen a handful of times. V gene TRBV29-1 combines with J gene TRBJ2-1, with TRBD1 matching over 9 bases. Germline CDR1 is SQVTM and CDR2 is ANQGSEA. Trimming at V came to 3 bases and at J to 9 bases, leaving 6 bases not matched to a gene. The CDR3 has 13 amino acids. The DNA of the CDR3 is TGCAGCGTTGACGTTATACAGGGGGCTGAGCAGTTCTTC. It translates to CSVDVIQGAEQFF.

This clonotype was seen at least ten times. Germline and junction disagree at one end, which may indicate a read error. The chain uses TRBV20-1 and TRBJ1-4; D ambiguous. CDR1 and CDR2 from the germline V gene are DFQATT and SNEGSKA (reference sequence). This CDR3 comprises 14 residues. CDR3 coding DNA: TGCAGCGCTAGAGAATGGGGAACTAATGAAAAACTGTTTTTT. Protein: CSAREWGTNEKLFF.

This clonotype appeared many times. The rearrangement links TRBV27 to TRBJ2-7; 8 positions match TRBD2. The CDR3 runs 16 residues. Germline V gene sequence: CDR1 MNHEY, CDR2 SMNVEV (reference sequence). Trimming took 8 bases from V and 1 from J; bases not matched to a gene: 13. The chain's CDR3 is CASCPAGEGGSYEQYF. Here the CDR3 DNA reads TGTGCCAGCTGTCCAGCGGGAGAGGGGGGGTCCTACGAGCAGTACTTC.

V is TRBV20-1 and J is TRBJ2-1; 9 bases are a match to TRBD2. Losses at the gene ends were 3 bases for V and 4 bases for J; bases not matched to a gene: 7. Germline V lookup: CDR1 DFQATT, CDR2 SNEGSKA (reference sequence). The length of the CDR3 is 15 residues. The chain's CDR3 is CSARFRTSVYNEQFF. CDR3 bases: TGCAGTGCTAGGTTTCGGACTAGCGTTTACAATGAGCAGTTCTTC.

This clonotype has a handful of counts. V gene TRBV2 combines with J gene TRBJ2-2; D perhaps matches TRBD2 (5 bases). The CDR3 has 14 residues. V lost 7 bases and J 3 bases, leaving 12 bases between the germline ends. Per the germline V gene, CDR1 is SNHLY and CDR2 is FYNNEI. As DNA, the CDR3 is TGTGCCAGCAATCTATACGGGGACACCGGGGAGCTGTTTTTT. Protein: CASNLYGDTGELFF. The full variable domain, with the rest looked up from reference TRBV2 and TRBJ2-2, is EPEVTQTPSHQVTQMGQEVILRCVPISNHLYFYWYRQILGQKVEFLVSFYNNEISEKSEIFDDQFSVERPDGSNFTLKIRSTKLEDSAMYFCASNLYGDTGELFFGEGSRLTVL.

There are a few counts of this clonotype. The genes are TRBV9 and TRBJ2-3; 10 bases line up with TRBD2. CDR3 size: 15 residues. Germline V gene lookup returns CDR1 SGDLS and CDR2 YYNGEE. Unmatched junction bases numbered 2, after V lost 4 bases and J lost 0 bases. CDR3 in amino acids: CASSQREGSTDTQYF. CDR3 coding DNA: TGTGCCAGCAGCCAGCGGGAGGGCAGCACAGATACGCAGTATTTT.

The chain is built from TRBV5-1 and TRBJ1-1; 10 bases line up with TRBD1. Trimming cost V 0 bases and J 4 bases; bases outside gene matches: 6. Germline CDR1 is SGHRS and CDR2 is YFSETQ. The CDR3 is 16 residues long. This chain's CDR3 is CASSLEGTGAGTEAFF. The CDR3 region has the DNA TGCGCCAGCAGCTTGGAGGGGACAGGGGCGGGCACTGAAGCTTTCTTT.

The sample holds many counts of this clonotype. V is TRBV7-9 and J is TRBJ1-3; TRBD1 might be the D (6 bases). Looked up from germline, CDR1 is SEHNR and CDR2 is FQNEAQ (reference sequence). The V end lost 5 bases, the J end lost 4 bases, and 15 bases lay between the germline ends. There are 15 residues in the CDR3. CDR3 in DNA: TGTGCCAGCAGCCAAACTTCAGGGGCCGGAAACACCATATATTTT. Protein product: CASSQTSGAGNTIYF.

This clonotype has a count of ten or more. The chain links TRBV4-2 to TRBJ2-4, with 9 bases that match TRBD2. J was trimmed by 6 bases and V by 1 base; bases with no gene match: 7. Germline V CDR1 and CDR2: LGHNA, YNFKEQ. The CDR3 has 16 amino acids. The CDR3 DNA is TGTGCCAGCAGCCAAGTACAGCGGGAGGTAGGAAACATTCAGTACTTC. Encoded protein: CASSQVQREVGNIQYF.

This rearrangement joins TRBV19 to TRBJ2-1; no reliable D call. CDR3 length: 13 amino acids. Germline V lookup: CDR1 LNHDA, CDR2 SQIVND (reference sequence). With 1 base removed from V and 9 bases from J, the gap between germline ends came to 10 bases. The CDR3 loop is CASSIGGSGEQFF. The CDR3 DNA is TGTGCCAGTAGTATAGGGGGATCCGGTGAGCAGTTCTTC.

This clonotype was detected only a few times. The V and J genes are TRBV5-1 and TRBJ1-2, with 8 bases that match TRBD1. From germline, CDR1 is SGHRS and CDR2 YFSETQ. V lost 4 bases, J lost 4 bases, and 12 bases stayed unmatched. The CDR3 length is 16 residues. The CDR3 DNA sequence: TGCGCCAGCAGCGAAAGGCCGGGACAGGATATCTATGGCTACACCTTC. It translates to CASSERPGQDIYGYTF.

Ten or more counts support this clonotype. The chain carries TRBV14 and TRBJ1-2; the D is unclear. CDR1 is SGHDN, CDR2 FVKESK, per germline. The germline V and J ends were trimmed by 7 bases and 2 bases, with 8 bases remaining between them. The CDR3 covers 12 residues. This CDR3 is CASTRNNYGYTF. CDR3 bases: TGTGCCAGCACCCGTAACAACTATGGCTACACCTTC.

The table lists this clonotype with many counts. The V and J genes are TRBV12-3 or TRBV12-4 and TRBJ2-5; the match to TRBD1 covers 8 bases. J lost 4 bases, V lost 5 bases, and 6 bases had no gene match. The CDR3 runs to 14 residues. CDR3 bases: TGTGCCAGCAGTCTACAGGGGGGAGCAGAGACCCAGTACTTC. Amino acids: CASSLQGGAETQYF.

This clonotype was seen at least ten times. CDR3 residues: CASSPSELSSYEQYF. In nucleotides, the CDR3 is TGTGCCAGCTCACCGTCCGAACTGAGCTCCTACGAGCAGTACTTC. The V call is TRBV18, the J call TRBJ2-7, with D hard to call. With 3 bases removed from V and 0 bases from J, the gap between germline ends came to 12 bases. Per germline, CDR1 KGHSH and CDR2 LQKENI. This CDR3 has 15 amino acids.

This clonotype was recorded a few times. The chain combines TRBV10-3 with TRBJ2-5; no clear D. CDR1 is ENHRY and CDR2 is SYGVKD in the germline V gene. Deletions cut 3 bases from V and 5 bases from J, with 4 bases between. The length of the CDR3 is 11 residues. The CDR3 sequence is CAISDSETQYF. The CDR3 bases are TGTGCCATCAGTGACAGTGAGACCCAGTACTTC.